The subject of this entry is one T cell receptor beta chain. No antigen is known for it. This specimen belongs to a study of shared clonotypes between healthy human individuals. Notes on the study in general: With a few donors compared, around 4.7% of naive CD4 clonotypes were shared. Naive subsets usually exceeded memory subsets in estimated richness.

Germline V gene lookup returns CDR1 LGHNT and CDR2 FRNRAP. The CDR3 contains 11 residues. Trimming stripped 3 bases from V and 4 bases from J, with 3 bases between. The method was immunoSEQ multiplex PCR; TCRdb's version includes in-frame clones alone and lacks a portion of them. The table has about 990,000 clones, roughly 74% seen once; the top ten hold more than 0.55%. This TCR came from a man between 18 and 35 years old in good health. Some clones in this sample may be carry-over from other donors' samples. The sample taken for sequencing was memory CD4+ T cells from PBMCs. Subset denoted: CD45RA-negative fraction. The rearrangement uses TRBV12-5 and TRBJ2-5; no definite D call. Written as DNA, the CDR3 is TGTGCTAGTGGTTTCGGAGAGACCCAGTACTTC. Translating gives CASGFGETQYF.